The source of this T cell receptor (beta chain) is a study of a mutant IDH1 vaccine in newly diagnosed glioma. Study as a whole: With temozolomide cycles, or 4-6 weeks after radiotherapy alone, vaccination was started. Study-level points and caveats: Any relationship between pseudoprogression and changes in top peripheral T cell clonotypes seemed absent.

The repertoire was sequenced with immunoSEQ multiplex PCR; TCRdb's copy has only in-frame clones and lacks some. Of approximately 61,000 clones in the sample, around 80% are singletons; the top ten hold over 7%. This clone has just one count. The antigen is unknown. The time point is: week 5, during vaccination. A single vaccine dose contained 300 ug of mutant IDH1 20-mer peptide, and topical imiquimod was used with it. There were new WHO grade 3 or 4 astrocytomas in the donors, and these were IDH1-mutant and ATRX-lost. The source of this sequence is a woman aged 45-65 years with glioma. The sequencing used PBMCs, collected from a glioma patient whose treatment included an IDH1 peptide vaccine.

DNA for the CDR3: TGTGCCAGTAGTAGTGGATGGGGGTCCTATGGCTACACCTTC. It translates to CASSSGWGSYGYTF. The V and J genes are TRBV19 and TRBJ1-2; D may be TRBD1 (5 bases). The CDR3 contains 14 residues. Per germline, CDR1 LNHDA and CDR2 SQIVND (reference sequence). Trimming stripped 4 bases from V and 4 bases from J, with 13 bases between.